The rows below give T cell receptor beta chains drawn from one sample of a study of blood T cell repertoires in COVID-19. TCRdb's copy holds only in-frame clones and misses some; the assay was immunoSEQ multiplex PCR. The sample contains some 220,000 clones, around 84% of which appear only once. The sample comprised peripheral blood. These receptor sequences come from a man aged 45-60 years with active or convalescent COVID-19. Both conserved end residues are part of each CDR3. The order of the fields is V gene, J gene, D gene, clone size, CDR3 DNA, CDR3 protein. A D gene is named only where the DNA matches it firmly. For some rows the clone size is stated as once, few or many, or as a class when expanded; others skip it.

>TRBV7-3|TRBJ2-2|-|-
TGTGCCAGCAGCTCACAGGGTCTTGCGGCCGGGGAGCTGTTTTTT
CASSSQGLAAGELFF
>TRBV28|TRBJ2-5|TRBD1|-
TGTGCCAGCAGTTTGCCGACAGGGGGCGCGGAGACCCAGTACTTC
CASSLPTGGAETQYF
>TRBV21-1|TRBJ2-3|-|-
TGTGCCAGCAGCAATTGCGATACAGATACGCAGTATTTT
CASSNCDTDTQYF
>TRBV7-3|TRBJ2-1|-|once
TGTGCCAGCAGCTTTCGGGCAGGGAATGAGCAGTTCTTC
CASSFRAGNEQFF
>TRBV5-5|TRBJ1-1|-|-
TGTGCCACAAGATTGCTGGGAGGGACTGAAGCTTTCTTT
CATRLLGGTEAFF
>TRBV5-1|TRBJ2-1|TRBD2|-
TGCGCCAGCAGCTTGGCCACTAGCGGGGGGATTTGGTTCTTC
CASSLATSGGIWFF
>TRBV11-2|TRBJ2-2|-|-
TGTGTCAGCAGCCCCTACAGGGCCGGGGAGCTGTTTTTT
CVSSPYRAGELFF
>TRBV19|TRBJ2-1|TRBD2|-
TGTGCCAGTAGTATGAGACTAGCGGGGGTCGACAATGAGCAGTTCTTC
CASSMRLAGVDNEQFF
>TRBV18|TRBJ1-3|TRBD1|-
TGTGCCAGCTCACCCGGGACAGGGCGTTCTGGAAACACCATATATTTT
CASSPGTGRSGNTIYF
>TRBV5-1|TRBJ1-2|TRBD1|-
TGCGCCAGCAGCTTGGAAGGGACAGAGGTCTATGGCTACACCTTC
CASSLEGTEVYGYTF
>TRBV5-1|TRBJ2-2|TRBD2|-
TGCGCCAGCAGCTTGGTAGCGGGGGCGAACACCGGGGAGCTGTTTTTT
CASSLVAGANTGELFF
>TRBV7-3|TRBJ2-1|TRBD1|-
TGTGCCAGCAGCTCTTCAGGGGGCTCCAACAATGAGCAGTTCTTC
CASSSSGGSNNEQFF
>TRBV5-1|TRBJ2-5|-|-
TGCGCCAGCAGTCCACGGGGACTCCCCCACGGGGAGACCCAGTACTTC
CASSPRGLPHGETQYF
>TRBV6-5|TRBJ2-5|-|-
TGTGCCAGCAGTTACGGAACCTTAGCCGGGGGAGAGACCCAGTACTTC
CASSYGTLAGGETQYF
>TRBV7-6|TRBJ2-3|-|-
TGTGCCAGCAGCTATCTTCCTAGCAGGGAGGTCGGCACAGATACGCAGTATTTT
CASSYLPSREVGTDTQYF
>TRBV3-1/TRBV3-2|TRBJ2-1|-|-
TGTGCCAGCAGCCAAGGAAGGGACTCCCGCGGCTCCTACAATGAGCAGTTCTTC
CASSQGRDSRGSYNEQFF